This T cell receptor beta chain is from a study of T cell repertoires in cytomegalovirus infection. About the research overall: In the study, CMV epitopes included recently identified HLA-C-restricted and well-studied HLA-B-restricted ones. Matching HLA type, along with CMV infection, was indicated by public TCR beta signatures. Study results and caveats: Pooled public TCR beta family frequency picked out CMV carriers with the relevant HLA.

In the case of this clonotype: Antigen specificity is unknown.

MiXCR, applied by TCRdb to the reads, yields one record per CDR3 protein. The data show hundreds of thousands of distinct CDR3 sequences, about 42% seen once. The origin of this receptor is a human donor in good health (CMV status not recorded). Some clones in this sample may be carry-over from other donors' samples. The input for sequencing was cultured PBMCs, taken from culture after CMV antigen stimulation.

The DNA of the CDR3 is TGTGCCAGCAGCTTGGGGGGCCTGGGACAGTTCTACAATGAGCAGTTCTTC. It specifies CASSLGGLGQFYNEQFF. The rearrangement links TRBV5-6 to TRBJ2-1; 7 bases align to TRBD1. Per the germline V gene, CDR1 is SGHDT and CDR2 is YYEEEE. Losses at the gene ends were 0 bases for V and 3 bases for J; bases not matched to a gene: 9. The CDR3 is 17 amino acids.